This T cell receptor (beta chain) was retrieved from a study of T-cell reconstitution after alpha-beta-depleted transplantation in children. Unique molecular identifiers were incorporated into the prepared TCRbeta library. TCRdb called the PCR reads again in MiXCR, with one record for every CDR3 protein. The sample includes around 480,000 distinct CDR3 sequences, around a third of them seen just once. The germline V gene has CDR1 MNHNS and CDR2 SASEGT. V was trimmed by 6 bases and J by 0 bases, leaving 8 bases between them. The length of the CDR3 is 13 residues. Sequencing used PBMCs from the stem cell graft donor, obtained from the stem cell graft. This clonotype was sampled from a human donor who donated a stem cell graft to a child with aplastic anemia. The chain links TRBV6-1 to TRBJ1-1, with D unresolved. DNA of the CDR3: TGTGCCAGCAGGAAAAGCATGAACACTGAAGCTTTCTTT. This sequence encodes CASRKSMNTEAFF.